These 19 T cell receptor beta chains originate from one sample sequenced in a study of CXCR3-negative and CXCR3-positive naive CD8 T cells. Study-level points and caveats: A higher hydrophobicity marked the TRB CDR3s of CXCR3-positive naive cells versus CXCR3-negative naive cells.

The antigens these receptors bind are not known. The authors prepared UMI-labeled TRB cDNA libraries by 5' RACE. TCRdb reanalyzed the 5' RACE reads, giving one entry per CDR3 protein sequence and no DNA. Its clone listing holds 140,000 to 150,000 distinct CDR3 sequences. Sequencing was carried out using naive CXCR3+ CD8+ T cells from blood. Documented subset: CD45RO-CCR7+CD27+CD95- naive CD8+ T cells expressing CXCR3 (TNR3+). The receptors were gathered from a human donor in good health. Some clones in this sample may be carry-over from other donors' samples.

The rearrangement uses TRBV7-9 and TRBJ1-2; TCRdb selects TRBD1, and the lack of DNA leaves this call unchecked. The V gene's germline CDR1 is SEHNR and CDR2 FQNEAQ (reference sequence). This CDR3 is 14 amino acids long. The CDR3 spells CASSLGNPDYGYTF.

This chain uses TRBV21-1 with TRBJ1-5. TRBV21-1 is noted as a pseudogene. This CDR3 has 18 amino acids. The CDR3 loop is CASSFIGIVGYSNQPRHF.

The chain links TRBV6-5 to TRBJ2-1; the TRBD1 assignment by TCRdb is unverifiable without DNA. Germline CDR1 reads MNHEY; CDR2 reads SVGAGI. The CDR3 consists of 17 residues. CDR3 sequence: CASTQGRRDNSYNEQFF.

V is TRBV7-9 and J is TRBJ1-5; without DNA, the TCRdb call of TRBD1 cannot be checked. This CDR3 comprises 14 residues. CDR1 SEHNR and CDR2 FQNEAQ come from the germline V gene (reference sequence). This chain's CDR3 is CASSLGWVPQPQHF.

The chain combines TRBV7-9 with TRBJ2-3. Germline CDR1 is SEHNR and CDR2 is FQNEAQ (reference sequence). This CDR3 comprises 13 residues. The CDR3 loop is CASSGKGTDTQYF.

The chain has TRBV23-1 and TRBJ2-3; the D gene TCRdb calls, TRBD1, cannot be checked with no DNA. TRBV23-1 is noted as an ORF with a role that remains uncertain. The CDR3 is 14 amino acids. The CDR3 loop reads CASSQLQRADTQYF.

The V gene is TRBV25-1, the J gene TRBJ2-7; there is no DNA to check the TCRdb D call of TRBD1. Germline-derived CDR1 and CDR2 are MGHDK and SYGVNS. The CDR3 is made up of 13 amino acids. The CDR3 protein is CASRASGAYEQYF.

The chain combines TRBV4-1 with TRBJ1-5. CDR1 is MGHRA, CDR2 YSYEKL, per germline. CDR3 size: 13 residues. CDR3 region: CASSQERHQPQHF.

The chain employs TRBV18 and TRBJ2-1; absent DNA, TCRdb's TRBD2 call cannot be checked. The CDR3 covers 16 residues. Germline V gene data show CDR1 as KGHSH and CDR2 as LQKENI. The CDR3 sequence: CASSPQTPGTRNEQFF.

J is TRBJ2-1 and V is TRBV12-3 or TRBV12-4. This CDR3 is 15 amino acids long. The CDR3 region is CASSLLGAAYNEQFF.

This sequence joins TRBV12-3 or TRBV12-4 and TRBJ2-1; no DNA is available, so the TRBD2 call from TCRdb remains unchecked. CDR3 length: 17 residues. CDR3 region: CASSLTPIAESYNEQFF.

The chain combines TRBV27 with TRBJ1-1; TCRdb indicates TRBD1, and absent DNA this call remains unverified. Germline V gene lookup returns CDR1 MNHEY and CDR2 SMNVEV (reference sequence). CDR3 size: 14 residues. CDR3: CASSPLGGNTEAFF.

This sequence joins TRBV5-1 and TRBJ1-5. The CDR3 totals 14 residues. CDR1 is SGHRS and CDR2 is YFSETQ in the germline V gene. CDR3 region: CASSLETGNQPQHF.

The V and J genes are TRBV4-2 and TRBJ2-7; with no DNA, the TCRdb D assignment of TRBD1 cannot be verified. Germline CDR1 and CDR2: LGHNA and YNFKEQ. The CDR3 runs to 15 residues. The CDR3 sequence: CASSQEPGDNYEQYF.

V is TRBV9 and J is TRBJ2-7; TCRdb's D gene call, TRBD1, goes unchecked for lack of DNA. Germline V lookup: CDR1 SGDLS, CDR2 YYNGEE. This CDR3 spans 15 amino acids. CDR3 region: CASSVASPSLDEQYF.

V is TRBV2 and J is TRBJ2-7. The CDR3 is made up of 13 amino acids. Germline V gene lookup returns CDR1 SNHLY and CDR2 FYNNEI. CDR3 amino acids: CASSARLEIEQYF.

The V and J genes are TRBV27 and TRBJ2-1. The CDR3 contains 11 residues. Looked up from germline, CDR1 is MNHEY and CDR2 is SMNVEV (reference sequence). Here the CDR3 reads CASSSTGEQFF.

This chain joins TRBV7-8 and TRBJ2-7. CDR3 length: 14 residues. The germline V gene has CDR1 SGHVS and CDR2 FQNEAQ. CDR3 amino acids: CASSEPTDINEQYF.

This chain links TRBV12-3 or TRBV12-4 with TRBJ2-3; the D gene TCRdb calls, TRBD1, cannot be checked with no DNA. This CDR3 contains 17 residues. CDR3 region: CASSFPRGGTRADTQYF.